This T cell receptor (beta chain) comes out of a study of T cell clusters in autoimmune cytopenias. TRB was amplified by touch-down multiplex PCR, primer pools A and B combined. Reanalyzing the multiplex PCR reads, TCRdb keeps one entry per CDR3 protein, without DNA. In all, the sample yields a few thousand distinct CDR3 sequences. TRB amplification used roughly 250 ng of peripheral blood genomic DNA. Judged by frequency, this clonotype is medium-sized. Germline CDR1 and CDR2: SEHNR and FQNEAQ (reference sequence). The CDR3 is 14 residues long. Sequencing was carried out using peripheral blood. This clonotype originated in a human donor with an autoimmune cytopenia or autoimmune hepatitis (not recorded which). The J gene is TRBJ1-2, the V gene TRBV7-9; no DNA is available, so the TRBD1 call from TCRdb remains unchecked. The CDR3 loop reads CASSSTGANYGYTF. The variable domain in full, completed from reference TRBV7-9 and TRBJ1-2, reads DTGVSQNPRHKITKRGQNVTFRCDPISEHNRLYWYRQTLGQGPEFLTYFQNEAQLEKSRLLSDRFSAERPKGSFSTLEIQRTEQGDSAMYLCASSSTGANYGYTFGSGTRLTVV.